Shown below are 27 T cell receptor beta chains from a single sample sequenced in a study of neurological immune-mediated disorders. TCRdb used MiXCR to reprocess the 5' RACE reads, holding one entry per CDR3 protein. The table records about 46,000 distinct CDR3 sequences, 4% to 5.5% of them present only once. Sequencing used PBMCs. The receptor set was obtained from a woman in her sixties or seventies with multiple sclerosis.

This clonotype was seen ten or more times. This chain links TRBV24-1 with TRBJ2-1; maybe TRBD2 (7 bases). Germline CDR1 is KGHDR and CDR2 is SFDVKD. The V gene lost 9 bases and the J gene lost 6 bases, with 14 bases spanning the gap. The CDR3 is made up of 13 amino acids. CDR3 amino acids: CATRGAAINEQFF. The CDR3 region has the DNA TGTGCCACCCGGGGGGCGGCTATCAATGAGCAGTTCTTC.

This clonotype has at least ten counts. The chain joins TRBV29-1 to TRBJ1-4; D is uncertain. Germline CDR1 SQVTM, CDR2 ANQGSEA. The CDR3 totals 12 residues. Trimming stripped 4 bases from V and 6 bases from J, with 9 bases between. The CDR3 coding sequence is TGCAGCGTTGGTACAGCGGATGAAAAACTGTTTTTT. This sequence encodes CSVGTADEKLFF.

This clonotype was seen at least ten times. V and J are TRBV5-1 and TRBJ2-1; 7 bases fit TRBD1. V was pared by 0 bases and J by 4 bases, with 4 bases of the junction left unmatched. The CDR3 extends over 15 amino acids. Germline lookup yields CDR1 SGHRS and CDR2 YFSETQ. CDR3 in DNA: TGCGCCAGCAGCTTGGTGGGGACAGCATACAATGAGCAGTTCTTC. This translates into CASSLVGTAYNEQFF. The full variable domain, completed using reference TRBV5-1 and TRBJ2-1, is KAGVTQTPRYLIKTRGQQVTLSCSPISGHRSVSWYQQTPGQGLQFLFEYFSETQRNKGNFPGRFSGRQFSNSRSEMNVSTLELGDSALYLCASSLVGTAYNEQFFGPGTRLTVL.

This clonotype was detected ten times or more. The genes are TRBV5-5 and TRBJ2-2, with TRBD1 identical over 11 bases. V was pared by 3 bases and J by 3 bases, with 16 bases of the junction left unmatched. The CDR3 contains 20 residues. From germline, CDR1 is SGHKS and CDR2 YYEKEE (reference sequence). CDR3 loop: CASSSHPDRGLRRDTGELFF. In nucleotides, the CDR3 is TGTGCCAGCAGCTCCCACCCGGACAGGGGGCTTAGAAGGGACACCGGGGAGCTGTTTTTT. Full variable domain (missing parts from reference TRBV5-5 and TRBJ2-2): DAGVTQSPTHLIKTRGQQVTLRCSPISGHKSVSWYQQVLGQGPQFIFQYYEKEERGRGNFPDRFSARQFPNYSSELNVNALLLGDSALYLCASSSHPDRGLRRDTGELFFGEGSRLTVL.

This clonotype was recorded at least ten times. The chain combines TRBV20-1 with TRBJ2-7, with TRBD1 matching 7 bases. The CDR3 extends over 14 amino acids. Germline CDR1 DFQATT, CDR2 SNEGSKA (reference sequence). The junction had 8 bases not matched to a gene; V was cut back by 5 bases and J by 1 base. In nucleotides, the CDR3 is TGCAGTGCTCCGACAGGGCAGGGGTCCTACGAGCAGTACTTC. Its translation is CSAPTGQGSYEQYF.

This clonotype was observed at least ten times. The chain joins TRBV15 to TRBJ1-6; 7 bases fit TRBD1. This CDR3 is 14 amino acids long. CDR1 and CDR2 (germline): LNHNV, YYDKDF (reference sequence). Losses at the gene ends were 4 bases for V and 6 bases for J; bases not matched to a gene: 3. The CDR3 spells CATSTDRVNSPLHF. CDR3 coding DNA: TGTGCCACCAGCACCGACAGGGTTAATTCACCCCTCCACTTT.

This clonotype was seen repeatedly, ten times or more. This rearrangement joins TRBV5-1 to TRBJ2-1; D might be TRBD2 (5 bases). V gave up 1 base and J gave up 3 bases, with 5 bases separating them. There are 13 residues in the CDR3. Germline lookup yields CDR1 SGHRS and CDR2 YFSETQ. DNA of the CDR3: TGCGCCAGCAGCTTGACTAGCTACAATGAGCAGTTCTTC. It encodes CASSLTSYNEQFF.

This clonotype was counted at least ten times. This chain links TRBV20-1 with TRBJ2-3; 14 nucleotides match TRBD2. CDR1 is DFQATT and CDR2 is SNEGSKA in the germline V gene (reference sequence). V was clipped by 3 bases and J by 0 bases; unmatched bases: 11. The CDR3 is 19 residues long. Written as DNA, the CDR3 is TGCAGTGCTAGCCCGGGACTAGCGGGGGCCCTATCTAGCACAGATACGCAGTATTTT. Its translation: CSASPGLAGALSSTDTQYF.

There are many counts of this clonotype. The chain joins TRBV19 to TRBJ2-2; D call uncertain. The CDR3 has 14 amino acids. Trimming removed 3 bases from V and 2 bases from J, with 7 bases in between. CDR1 and CDR2 (germline): LNHDA, SQIVND (reference sequence). The CDR3 is CASSIWKNTGELFF. CDR3 nucleotides: TGTGCCAGTAGTATTTGGAAAAACACCGGGGAGCTGTTTTTT.

This clonotype showed up many times. The genes are TRBV29-1 and TRBJ2-5; 8 bases match TRBD1. CDR1 is SQVTM, CDR2 ANQGSEA, per germline. The CDR3 runs to 15 residues. After removal of 4 bases from V and 2 bases from J, the junction contained 9 bases not matched to a gene. The CDR3 sequence is CSVVSRDRLQETQYF. CDR3 nucleotides: TGCAGCGTTGTCTCGCGGGACAGGCTTCAAGAGACCCAGTACTTC.

This clonotype was recorded at least ten times. The gene calls are TRBV20-1 and TRBJ2-1, with 13 bases aligning to TRBD2. The V segment lost 5 bases and the J segment 8 bases; nucleotides outside the gene matches: 6. The CDR3 is made up of 14 amino acids. CDR1 is DFQATT, CDR2 SNEGSKA, per germline (reference sequence). DNA for the CDR3: TGCAGTGCTCCCCCGGGACTAGCGGGATATGAGCAGTTCTTC. Encoded protein: CSAPPGLAGYEQFF.

The table lists this clonotype with a few counts. The rearrangement joins TRBV7-2 to TRBJ2-7, with D perhaps TRBD1 or TRBD2 (5 bases each). V was shortened by 1 base and J by 0 bases, with 10 bases between the two germline ends. The CDR3 is 15 residues long. Germline-derived CDR1 and CDR2 are SGHTA and FQGNSA. CDR3 loop: CASSLGTGPSYEQYF. CDR3 DNA: TGTGCCAGCAGCTTAGGGACGGGGCCCTCCTACGAGCAGTACTTC.

This clonotype was seen many times. The J gene is TRBJ2-7, the V gene TRBV20-1; TRBD2 matches at 8 bases. Trimming took 6 bases from V and 7 from J; bases not matched to a gene: 11. CDR3 length equals 13 residues. Germline V gives CDR1 DFQATT, CDR2 SNEGSKA (reference sequence). CDR3 nucleotide sequence: TGCAGTGCCCCGATAGCGGGGCTTTGGGAGCAGTACTTC. This translates into CSAPIAGLWEQYF.

This chain joins TRBV19 and TRBJ1-4; D possibly corresponds to TRBD1 (5 bases). V shed 8 bases and J shed 3 bases, with 16 bases lying between them. Germline assignment: CDR1 LNHDA and CDR2 SQIVND (reference sequence). The length of the CDR3 is 15 residues. The CDR3 DNA reads TGTGCCAGTCGATCGGGGGGTTTGGCTAATGAAAAACTGTTTTTT. Translated: CASRSGGLANEKLFF.

This clonotype was counted many times. In DNA, the CDR3 is TGTGCCAGCAGCTTAGGGGACAGGGGGTCACCCCTCCACTTT. Translation gives CASSLGDRGSPLHF. The V gene is TRBV7-2, the J gene TRBJ1-6, with 11 nucleotides matching TRBD1. V shed 1 base, J shed 10 bases, and the junction held 0 bases outside the gene matches. The CDR3 length is 14 residues. CDR1 SGHTA and CDR2 FQGNSA come from the germline V gene.

This clonotype has more than one count but fewer than ten. The chain carries TRBV9 and TRBJ2-5; no reliable D call. The CDR3 sequence is 12 residues long. Looked up from germline, CDR1 is SGDLS and CDR2 is YYNGEE. Trimming took off 0 bases at V and 3 bases at J, with 3 bases between the two ends. The CDR3 region has the DNA TGTGCCAGCAGCGTAGCGGAAGAGACCCAGTACTTC. Amino acids: CASSVAEETQYF.

In this sample, this clonotype turned up a few times. The rearrangement joins TRBV4-1 to TRBJ2-5; D not resolved. The CDR3 sequence is 15 residues long. V lost 0 bases, J lost 5 bases, and 13 bases lay in between. Germline V CDR1 and CDR2: MGHRA, YSYEKL. CDR3 region: CASSQDLSFTETQYF. CDR3 nucleotides: TGCGCCAGCAGCCAAGATCTGTCTTTTACTGAGACCCAGTACTTC.

The table lists this clonotype with a few counts. V gene TRBV28 combines with J gene TRBJ1-2, with D possibly TRBD1 on 6 matching bases. Trimming shortened V by 6 bases and J by 5 bases, and 13 bases separated the two germline ends. Germline CDR1 reads MDHEN; CDR2 reads SYDVKM. The CDR3 has 13 amino acids. The CDR3 here is CASRKGGPYGYTF. CDR3 nucleotide sequence: TGTGCCAGCAGAAAGGGGGGGCCTTATGGCTACACCTTC.

This clonotype was observed at least ten times. This chain links TRBV4-1 with TRBJ1-2; D ambiguous. The V end was cut by 3 bases, the J end by 4 bases, with 18 bases between. From germline, CDR1 is MGHRA and CDR2 YSYEKL. CDR3 length: 16 amino acids. The CDR3 spells CASSHLLPGVVYGYTF. For the CDR3, the DNA is TGCGCCAGCAGCCATCTCCTTCCCGGGGTCGTCTATGGCTACACCTTC.

In its sample, this clonotype was seen many times. The chain uses TRBV29-1 and TRBJ2-2; 11 bases fit TRBD2. The germline V gene encodes CDR1 SQVTM and CDR2 ANQGSEA. The CDR3 totals 17 residues. V shed 2 bases, J shed 0 bases, and the junction held 5 bases outside the gene matches. The CDR3 loop is CSVELAGGTSNTGELFF. The CDR3 DNA reads TGCAGCGTTGAACTAGCGGGGGGCACATCGAACACCGGGGAGCTGTTTTTT.

This clonotype was recorded many times. V usage is TRBV5-1 and J usage is TRBJ1-1; D gene unclear. This CDR3 is built from 15 residues. The V and J ends lost 3 bases and 0 bases respectively, with 12 bases between them. The germline CDR1 and CDR2 sequences are SGHRS and YFSETQ. The CDR3 region is CASSSRASMNTEAFF. CDR3 sequence (DNA): TGCGCCAGCAGCTCCCGCGCCAGCATGAACACTGAAGCTTTCTTT.

This clonotype was counted many times. J is TRBJ1-2 and V is TRBV20-1; no clear D. Germline V CDR1 and CDR2: DFQATT, SNEGSKA (reference sequence). This CDR3 is built from 14 residues. Trimming took off 3 bases at V and 0 bases at J, with 11 bases between the two ends. This CDR3 reads CSASPPGANYGYTF. The CDR3 DNA reads as TGCAGTGCTAGTCCCCCAGGAGCTAACTATGGCTACACCTTC.

This clonotype is labeled medium-sized. This chain links TRBV10-3 with TRBJ2-6, with TRBD1 identical over 10 bases. The V gene's germline CDR1 is ENHRY and CDR2 SYGVKD. The CDR3 is made up of 18 amino acids. The junction had 5 bases not matched to a gene; V was cut back by 3 bases and J by 0 bases. The CDR3 spells CAISEPRTGGSGANVLTF. The DNA of the CDR3 is TGTGCCATCAGTGAACCGAGGACAGGGGGCTCTGGGGCCAACGTCCTGACTTTC.

This clonotype was detected ten times or more. The V and J genes are TRBV14 and TRBJ2-6; no clear D gene. The CDR3 runs to 16 residues. The germline CDR1 and CDR2 sequences are SGHDN and FVKESK. The V and J ends lost 2 bases and 2 bases respectively, with 10 bases between them. The CDR3: CASSQLAEAGANVLTF. CDR3 bases: TGTGCCAGCAGCCAACTGGCTGAGGCTGGGGCCAACGTCCTGACTTTC.

This clonotype has at least ten counts. This chain links TRBV12-3 or TRBV12-4 with TRBJ2-3; D unclear. The V gene lost 7 bases and the J gene lost 2 bases, with 7 bases spanning the gap. This CDR3 region has 12 residues. CDR3 coding DNA: TGTGCCAGCACCCTTAACACAGATACGCAGTATTTT. Translation gives CASTLNTDTQYF.

This clonotype appeared many times. The CDR3 loop reads CSAITGVPSKEAFF. The CDR3 DNA reads as TGCAGTGCTATAACAGGGGTTCCCTCTAAGGAAGCTTTCTTT. V and J are TRBV20-1 and TRBJ1-1; 7 bases agree with TRBD1. Germline V gene sequence: CDR1 DFQATT, CDR2 SNEGSKA (reference sequence). The CDR3 loop spans 14 amino acids. V shed 4 bases and J 8 bases; nucleotides not matched to a gene: 13.

This clonotype was recorded many times. The chain has TRBV20-1 and TRBJ1-5, with TRBD1 matching 8 bases. With V trimmed by 7 bases and J by 5 bases, 7 bases remained unmatched. Germline assignment: CDR1 DFQATT and CDR2 SNEGSKA (reference sequence). The CDR3 runs to 13 residues. CDR3 DNA: TGCAGTGTTACCGGACAGGGACATCAGCCCCAGCATTTT. It specifies CSVTGQGHQPQHF.